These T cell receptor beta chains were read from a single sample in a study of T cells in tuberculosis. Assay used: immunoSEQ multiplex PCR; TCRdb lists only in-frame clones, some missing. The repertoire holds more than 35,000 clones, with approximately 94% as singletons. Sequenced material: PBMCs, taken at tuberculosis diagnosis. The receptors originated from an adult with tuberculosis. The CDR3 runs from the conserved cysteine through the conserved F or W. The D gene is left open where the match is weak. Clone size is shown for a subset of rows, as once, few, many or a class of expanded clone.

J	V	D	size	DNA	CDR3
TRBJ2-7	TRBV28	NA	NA	TGTGCCAGCAGTTTACAAGGACAGAATTACGAGCAGTACTTC	CASSLQGQNYEQYF
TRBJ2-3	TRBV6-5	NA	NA	TGTGCCAGCACCGCGGGACGCGGCACAGATACGCAGTATTTT	CASTAGRGTDTQYF
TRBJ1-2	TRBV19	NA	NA	TGTGCCAGTAGTATAGAACTAAGAGCTGGCTACACCTTC	CASSIELRAGYTF
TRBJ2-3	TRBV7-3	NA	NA	TGTGCCAGCAGCTTAACGTCCCAGGGGCCAAGCACAGATACGCAGTATTTT	CASSLTSQGPSTDTQYF
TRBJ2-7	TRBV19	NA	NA	TGTGCCAGCGGGAATGGGAACCTCTACGAGCAGTACTTC	CASGNGNLYEQYF
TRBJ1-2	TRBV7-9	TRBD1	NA	TGTGCCAGCAGCTCCGTGGTGGGGACAGGGCAAGGCTACACCTTC	CASSSVVGTGQGYTF
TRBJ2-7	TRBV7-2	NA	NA	TGTGCCAGCAGCTCAAGGGCCAGTCAGGGGCTTACCTACGAGCAGTACTTC	CASSSRASQGLTYEQYF
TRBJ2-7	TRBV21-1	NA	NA	TGTGCCAGCAGCCGAAGGACAGGAGCAACCTACGAGCAGTACTTC	CASSRRTGATYEQYF
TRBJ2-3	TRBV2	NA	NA	TGTGCCAGCGGAGGGAGATCTAGCACAGATACGCAGTATTTT	CASGGRSSTDTQYF
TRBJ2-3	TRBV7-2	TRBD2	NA	TGTGCCAGCAGCTTAGGCGGGGGTAGAGCAGATACGCAGTATTTT	CASSLGGGRADTQYF
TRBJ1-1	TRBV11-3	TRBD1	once	TGTGCCAGCAGCCCAGGGGAAGGCAGGGGGCAAATCGGAGCTTTCTTT	CASSPGEGRGQIGAFF
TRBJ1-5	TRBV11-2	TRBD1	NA	TGTGCCAGCAGCTCGGGACAGCTTCAGCCCCAGCATTTT	CASSSGQLQPQHF
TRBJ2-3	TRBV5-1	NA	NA	TGCGCCAGCAGCGAACCGGGACTCAACCAGGATACGCAGTATTTT	CASSEPGLNQDTQYF
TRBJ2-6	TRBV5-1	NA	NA	TGCGCCAGCAGCCATACAGGGTCTGGGGCCAACGTCCTGACTTTC	CASSHTGSGANVLTF
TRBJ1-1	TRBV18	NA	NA	TGTGCCAGCTCACCCAACCTGAGCACTGAAGCTTTCTTT	CASSPNLSTEAFF
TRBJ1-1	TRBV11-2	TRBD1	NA	TGTGCCAGCAGCTTTGGTGGACAGGGAAAAGCTTTCTTT	CASSFGGQGKAFF
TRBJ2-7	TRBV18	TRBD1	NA	TGTGCCAGCTCACCACGTTCGGGACAGGGGACCTACGAGCAGTACTTC	CASSPRSGQGTYEQYF
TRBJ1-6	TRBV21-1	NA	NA	TGTGCCAGCAGCAAAGTTCGGGCAGGGGGTTCGAATTCACCCCTCCACTTT	CASSKVRAGGSNSPLHF
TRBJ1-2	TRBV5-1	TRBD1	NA	TGCGCCAGCAGCTCCCGGGACAGGGGCTATGGCTACACCTTC	CASSSRDRGYGYTF
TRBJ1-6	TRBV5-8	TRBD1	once	TGTGCCAGCAGCCCGACAGGGTTGCGTTCACCCCTCCACTTT	CASSPTGLRSPLHF
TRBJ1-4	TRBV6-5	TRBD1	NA	TGTGCCAGCAGTCCTAGGGGGCTATCTAATGAAAAACTGTTTTTT	CASSPRGLSNEKLFF
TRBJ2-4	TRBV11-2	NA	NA	TGTGCCAGCAGCTTAGATCGGGGAATTCAGTACTTC	CASSLDRGIQYF
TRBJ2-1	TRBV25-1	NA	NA	TGTGCCAGCAGTGAAGATCTTGGGGCCGTCAATGAGCAGTTCTTC	CASSEDLGAVNEQFF
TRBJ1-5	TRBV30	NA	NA	TGTGCCTGGAGTGATCTTACAGGGAGCAATCAGCCCCAGCATTTT	CAWSDLTGSNQPQHF
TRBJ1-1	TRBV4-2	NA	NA	TGTGCCAGCAATTGGGGAGGTGGTATCAACACTGAAGCTTTCTTT	CASNWGGGINTEAFF
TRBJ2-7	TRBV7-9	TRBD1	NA	TGTGCCAGCAGCCAGGACAGGGGGCGTCCCTACGAGCAGTACTTC	CASSQDRGRPYEQYF
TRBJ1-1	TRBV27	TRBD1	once	TGTGCCAGCAGCTCGGACAGGGAGGTAGGCACTGAAGCTTTCTTT	CASSSDREVGTEAFF
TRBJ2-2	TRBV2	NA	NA	TGTGCCAGCAGGGCGACAATAAACAGGAACACCGGGGAGCTGTTTTTT	CASRATINRNTGELFF
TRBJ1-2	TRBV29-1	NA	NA	TGCAGCGCGCGTATGGGATTTACAGGAGAGGGGGATGGCTACACCTTC	CSARMGFTGEGDGYTF
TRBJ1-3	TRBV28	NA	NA	TGTGCCAGCAACAAAGGAGGGCGATACTCTGGAAACACCATATATTTT	CASNKGGRYSGNTIYF